The text below deals with one T cell receptor beta chain. The data are from a study of blood T cell repertoires in COVID-19. Whole-study context: Sites in the United States, Italy and Spain provided acute and convalescent COVID-19 samples.

Methods used by the authors: Counts of nucleated cells, estimated from reference gene primer amplification, were obtained. Repertoires were generated with immunoSEQ multiplex PCR, while TCRdb's copy carries only in-frame clones and drops some. Clone size and V and J calls were adopted from that table, with D and trimming inferred from the DNA. The sample holds roughly 150,000 clones; about four fifths are singletons and the top ten take roughly 8%. The CDR3 totals 16 residues. Germline assignment: CDR1 ENHRY and CDR2 SYGVKD. Unmatched junction bases numbered 7, after V lost 3 bases and J lost 1 base.

The chain combines TRBV10-3 with TRBJ2-3, with 7 positions matching TRBD2. The sequence was collected from a woman aged 60-75 years with COVID-19, enrolled during active disease. Sequenced: peripheral blood. CDR3 amino acids: CAISDRGLAGTDTQYF. The CDR3 region has the DNA TGTGCCATCAGTGATCGAGGGCTAGCGGGCACAGATACGCAGTATTTT.